These 20 T cell receptor beta chains were sequenced from one sample in a study of T cell clusters in autoimmune cytopenias. TRB amplification used roughly 250 ng of peripheral blood genomic DNA. One tube held mixed TRB-A and TRB-B primer pools for touch-down PCR. TCRdb reprocessed the multiplex PCR reads; each CDR3 protein has one entry and no DNA is given. The table for this sample gives about 5,900 distinct CDR3 sequences. Sequencing was performed on peripheral blood. The origin of the receptors is a human donor with an autoimmune cytopenia or autoimmune hepatitis (not recorded which).

The CDR3 protein is CAISEARVGENTEAFF. The chain recombines TRBV10-3 with TRBJ1-1. This CDR3 spans 16 amino acids. The germline gives CDR1 ENHRY, CDR2 SYGVKD.

The chain carries TRBV29-1 and TRBJ1-2; the D gene TCRdb calls, TRBD1, cannot be checked with no DNA. CDR1 and CDR2 (germline): SQVTM, ANQGSEA. The CDR3 loop spans 11 amino acids. The CDR3 spells CSVQTGAGYTF.

This clonotype shows up as medium-sized (0.01 to 0.1%) by frequency. The V gene is TRBV19, the J gene TRBJ2-3; absent DNA, TCRdb's TRBD2 call cannot be checked. Germline CDR1 is LNHDA and CDR2 is SQIVND (reference sequence). The CDR3 extends over 19 amino acids. The CDR3 sequence: CASSGEGLAGGKSTDTQYF.

This clonotype registers medium-sized by frequency. This chain connects TRBV6-2 or TRBV6-3 to TRBJ2-3; TCRdb designates TRBD1, a call that cannot be tested without DNA. This CDR3 contains 17 residues. Per the germline V gene, CDR1 is MNHEY and CDR2 is SVGEGT. CDR3 region: CASSTTLPGRGGDTQYF.

Its frequency marks this clonotype as medium-sized. The chain employs TRBV19 and TRBJ1-1. The CDR3 length is 15 residues. Germline V gene sequence: CDR1 LNHDA, CDR2 SQIVND (reference sequence). CDR3: CASTDVMATNTEAFF. The complete variable domain, with remaining parts taken from reference TRBV19 and TRBJ1-1, reads DGGITQSPKYLFRKEGQNVTLSCEQNLNHDAMYWYRQDPGQGLRLIYYSQIVNDFQKGDIAEGYSVSREKKESFPLTVTSAQKNPTAFYLCASTDVMATNTEAFFGQGTRLTVV.

The V call is TRBV20-1, the J call TRBJ1-2; TCRdb lists TRBD1, though no DNA is available to test this call. Germline V CDR1 and CDR2: DFQATT, SNEGSKA (reference sequence). CDR3 length: 12 residues. CDR3 residues: CSSTGTNYGYTF.

This clonotype is deemed medium-sized by its frequency. This CDR3 is CASRDRGRDTEAFF. This chain joins TRBV6-5 and TRBJ1-1; lacking DNA, the TRBD1 call made by TCRdb goes unchecked. The length of the CDR3 is 14 residues. The V gene's germline CDR1 is MNHEY and CDR2 SVGAGI.

This clonotype shows up as medium-sized by frequency. The chain has TRBV19 and TRBJ1-3; with no DNA, the TCRdb D assignment of TRBD1 cannot be verified. The CDR3 extends over 17 amino acids. Germline assignment: CDR1 LNHDA and CDR2 SQIVND (reference sequence). CDR3 sequence: CASQPRLQGHSGNTIYF.

Measured by frequency, this clonotype is medium-sized (0.01 to 0.1%). The rearrangement links TRBV12-3 or TRBV12-4 to TRBJ2-5. This CDR3 is built from 14 residues. The CDR3 region is CASSFWRQQETQYF.

Considering frequency, this clonotype is medium-sized. J is TRBJ1-1 and V is TRBV27. Germline V CDR1 and CDR2: MNHEY, SMNVEV (reference sequence). This CDR3 spans 16 amino acids. This chain's CDR3 is CASSLGRAMSNTEAFF.

Judged by frequency, this clonotype is medium-sized. The genes are TRBV12-3 or TRBV12-4 and TRBJ2-5; TCRdb's D call, TRBD1, is unchecked because there is no DNA. The CDR3 runs 15 residues. CDR3 region: CASSPEDRGQETQYF.

The chain uses TRBV24-1 and TRBJ2-1; TCRdb's assignment of TRBD2 cannot be checked, as there is no DNA. Germline V gene sequence: CDR1 KGHDR, CDR2 SFDVKD. This CDR3 has 16 amino acids. CDR3 region: CATSDRASGRPNEQFF.

According to its frequency, this clonotype is medium-sized. The CDR3 is CASSIKTGGSPLHF. The J gene is TRBJ1-6, the V gene TRBV19; TCRdb lists TRBD1, though no DNA is available to test this call. This CDR3 contains 14 residues. Germline lookup yields CDR1 LNHDA and CDR2 SQIVND (reference sequence).

V is TRBV4-2 and J is TRBJ2-1; without DNA, the TCRdb call of TRBD2 cannot be checked. Germline V gene lookup returns CDR1 LGHNA and CDR2 YNFKEQ. The CDR3 loop spans 16 amino acids. This CDR3 is CASSLKTSGEFNEQFF.

J is TRBJ2-3 and V is TRBV29-1; the D gene TCRdb calls, TRBD2, cannot be checked with no DNA. Germline CDR1 is SQVTM and CDR2 is ANQGSEA. There are 18 residues in the CDR3. CDR3 sequence reads: CSVDMMGGTSGRTDTQYF.

Its frequency marks this clonotype as medium-sized. The chain carries TRBV19 and TRBJ1-2. CDR1 LNHDA and CDR2 SQIVND come from the germline V gene (reference sequence). The CDR3 length is 14 residues. CDR3: CASSIRTQAGGYTF.

The rearrangement joins TRBV11-1 to TRBJ2-5; without DNA, the TCRdb call of TRBD2 cannot be checked. This CDR3 contains 13 residues. CDR1 and CDR2 from the germline V gene are SGHAT and FQDESV (reference sequence). The CDR3 sequence is CASSFPWRETQYF.

This sequence joins TRBV20-1 and TRBJ2-2. Germline V gene data show CDR1 as DFQATT and CDR2 as SNEGSKA (reference sequence). The CDR3 is 13 residues long. Here the CDR3 reads CSASEENTGELFF.

This clonotype is classed as medium-sized (0.01 to 0.1%) by frequency. The rearrangement uses TRBV5-5 and TRBJ2-1; TCRdb outputs TRBD1, but without DNA this stays unchecked. CDR3 length: 16 residues. Looked up from germline, CDR1 is SGHKS and CDR2 is YYEKEE (reference sequence). The CDR3 protein is CASSPTPDPQGNEQFF.

This chain links TRBV24-1 with TRBJ2-1; TCRdb's assignment of TRBD2 cannot be checked, as there is no DNA. The CDR3 length is 14 residues. Germline loops: CDR1 KGHDR, CDR2 SFDVKD. The CDR3 loop is CATSDLPGLAEQFF.